The 24 T cell receptor beta chains below come from one sample, sequenced in a study of T-cell reconstitution after alpha-beta-depleted transplantation in children. Preparation of the TCRbeta library used unique molecular identifiers. TCRdb re-derived calls from the PCR reads in MiXCR, one entry per CDR3 protein. The table shows over 200,000 distinct CDR3 sequences, with around 9.9% occurring only once. The sequencing here drew on PBMCs, taken before TCRalphabeta/CD19-depleted stem cell transplant. Receptor source: a child less than two years old with acute myeloid leukemia, due to receive a stem cell transplant.

There are many counts of this clonotype. The chain carries TRBV28 and TRBJ1-2, with D possibly matching TRBD1 (5 bases). The CDR3 is 14 residues long. Germline CDR1 is MDHEN and CDR2 is SYDVKM. V shed 0 bases and J shed 3 bases, with 8 bases lying between them. In nucleotides, the CDR3 is TGTGCCAGCAGTTTATGGAGAGGGGACTATGGCTACACCTTC. It encodes CASSLWRGDYGYTF.

This clonotype has a count of ten or more. In DNA, the CDR3 is TGTGCCAGCAGTGACCGTCCCGGATATGGCTACACCTTC. Translated: CASSDRPGYGYTF. The genes are TRBV2 and TRBJ1-2; D not resolved. Germline V CDR1 and CDR2: SNHLY, FYNNEI. The CDR3 runs 13 residues. V lost 3 bases and J lost 5, with 10 bases in between.

This clonotype was detected ten times or more. The chain uses TRBV9 and TRBJ2-1, with 8 nucleotides matching TRBD2. CDR3 length: 14 residues. The trim removed 0 bases at V and 6 bases at J, leaving 2 bases unmatched. Germline CDR1 is SGDLS and CDR2 is YYNGEE. CDR3 region: CASSVAGGPNEQFF. DNA for the CDR3: TGTGCCAGCAGCGTAGCGGGAGGGCCCAATGAGCAGTTCTTC.

This clonotype was recorded at least ten times. This chain uses TRBV3-1 with TRBJ1-3; D not resolved. Germline lookup yields CDR1 LGHDT and CDR2 YNNKEL (reference sequence). Deletions cut 0 bases from V and 4 bases from J, with 4 bases between. This CDR3 has 13 amino acids. CDR3 sequence reads: CASSQEWGNTIYF. The CDR3 DNA sequence: TGTGCCAGCAGCCAAGAGTGGGGAAACACCATATATTTT.

This clonotype was picked up many times. The rearrangement uses TRBV11-2 and TRBJ2-2; 8 bases agree with TRBD1. With V trimmed by 5 bases and J by 0 bases, 11 bases remained unmatched. The V gene's germline CDR1 is SGHAT and CDR2 FQNNGV. CDR3 size: 18 residues. CDR3 nucleotides: TGTGCCAGCAGCCTACAACGAAGGACAGGGACGAACACCGGGGAGCTGTTTTTT. Protein sequence: CASSLQRRTGTNTGELFF.

At least ten counts were recorded for this clonotype. The chain links TRBV12-3 or TRBV12-4 to TRBJ2-3; D unresolved. Trimming took 5 bases from V and 4 from J, leaving 13 bases between them. The CDR3 has 14 residues. The DNA for the CDR3 is TGTGCCAGCAGTGCCCGCTCCCCAGCAGATACGCAGTATTTT. It is translated as CASSARSPADTQYF.

The J gene is TRBJ1-1, the V gene TRBV7-6, with D possibly TRBD1 on 5 matching bases. V lost 5 bases and J lost 11, with 27 bases in between. This CDR3 region has 16 residues. Germline V gene lookup returns CDR1 SGHVS and CDR2 FNYEAQ. Here the CDR3 DNA reads TGTGCCAGCAGCCCTTCCAGACAACCGGGACCAATGTGGGCTTTCTTT. Protein product: CASSPSRQPGPMWAFF.

This clonotype was detected ten times or more. The chain's CDR3 is CASSLDPPSFGNEQFF. The CDR3 bases are TGTGCCAGCAGCTTAGACCCCCCTAGTTTCGGGAATGAGCAGTTCTTC. This chain links TRBV7-8 with TRBJ2-1; D remains unclear. V shed 1 base and J shed 7 bases, with 17 bases lying between them. The CDR3 has 16 residues. The germline V gene encodes CDR1 SGHVS and CDR2 FQNEAQ.

In its sample, this clonotype was seen many times. The chain employs TRBV5-1 and TRBJ1-2, with TRBD1 as a possible D gene (5 bases). Per germline, CDR1 SGHRS and CDR2 YFSETQ. The CDR3 loop spans 13 amino acids. V was pared by 4 bases and J by 2 bases, with 9 bases between. The DNA for the CDR3 is TGCGCCAGCAGCGCCGGGGACAACTATGGCTACACCTTC. As protein: CASSAGDNYGYTF.

This chain links TRBV2 with TRBJ2-2, with 8 bases matching TRBD2. V lost 5 bases, J lost 7 bases, and 12 bases stayed unmatched. Germline V gene data show CDR1 as SNHLY and CDR2 as FYNNEI. The length of the CDR3 is 16 residues. DNA of the CDR3: TGTGCCAGCAGTCTCCAGAGCGGGAGATCTGGCGGGGAGCTGTTTTTT. Its protein product is CASSLQSGRSGGELFF. Full variable domain (remainder filled in from reference TRBV2 and TRBJ2-2): EPEVTQTPSHQVTQMGQEVILRCVPISNHLYFYWYRQILGQKVEFLVSFYNNEISEKSEIFDDQFSVERPDGSNFTLKIRSTKLEDSAMYFCASSLQSGRSGGELFFGEGSRLTVL.

This clonotype occurred many times. J is TRBJ2-5 and V is TRBV4-2; TRBD2 matches at 13 bases. The CDR3 spans 17 residues. Trimming cost V 1 base and J 3 bases; bases outside gene matches: 5. Per the germline V gene, CDR1 is LGHNA and CDR2 is YNFKEQ. The CDR3 reads CASSQGTSGSLKETQYF. CDR3 nucleotides: TGTGCCAGCAGCCAAGGGACTAGCGGGAGTTTAAAAGAGACCCAGTACTTC.

This clonotype was seen many times. The V gene is TRBV5-1, the J gene TRBJ2-7; no firm D call. The CDR3 runs to 14 residues. V shed 4 bases and J shed 2 bases, with 13 bases lying between them. The germline CDR1 and CDR2 sequences are SGHRS and YFSETQ. This CDR3 reads CASSPVSTAYEQYF. The DNA for the CDR3 is TGCGCCAGCAGCCCAGTTTCGACCGCCTACGAGCAGTACTTC.

Ten or more counts support this clonotype. The V call is TRBV5-1, the J call TRBJ1-3; D ambiguous. The V end lost 2 bases, the J end lost 7 bases, and 7 bases lay between the germline ends. The CDR3 extends over 12 amino acids. CDR1 and CDR2 from the germline V gene are SGHRS and YFSETQ. This CDR3 is CASSFNRNTIYF. CDR3 coding DNA: TGCGCCAGCAGCTTCAATCGGAACACCATATATTTT. Together with reference TRBV5-1 and TRBJ1-3, the CDR3 gives the full variable domain: KAGVTQTPRYLIKTRGQQVTLSCSPISGHRSVSWYQQTPGQGLQFLFEYFSETQRNKGNFPGRFSGRQFSNSRSEMNVSTLELGDSALYLCASSFNRNTIYFGEGSWLTVV.

This clonotype was counted between two and nine times. V usage is TRBV5-1 and J usage is TRBJ2-3; tentative D call: TRBD2 (6 bases). There are 15 residues in the CDR3. V was clipped by 4 bases and J by 1 base, with 13 bases between them. Germline V lookup: CDR1 SGHRS, CDR2 YFSETQ. DNA of the CDR3: TGCGCCAGCAGCAGGACCGGAGGGCGCACAGATACGCAGTATTTT. The encoded protein is CASSRTGGRTDTQYF. Based on the CDR3 plus reference TRBV5-1 and TRBJ2-3, the full variable domain is KAGVTQTPRYLIKTRGQQVTLSCSPISGHRSVSWYQQTPGQGLQFLFEYFSETQRNKGNFPGRFSGRQFSNSRSEMNVSTLELGDSALYLCASSRTGGRTDTQYFGPGTRLTVL.

There are many counts of this clonotype. The chain has TRBV6-5 and TRBJ2-3; D unresolved. Looked up from germline, CDR1 is MNHEY and CDR2 is SVGAGI. V was clipped by 0 bases and J by 2 bases, with 9 bases between them. The CDR3 length is 15 residues. The CDR3: CASSYSTVNTDTQYF. The CDR3 region has the DNA TGTGCCAGCAGTTACTCCACAGTAAACACAGATACGCAGTATTTT.

The CDR3 protein is CSVAPTEIAFSSYEQYF. The CDR3, as DNA: TGCAGCGTTGCCCCCACCGAGATAGCGTTTAGCTCCTACGAGCAGTACTTC. J is TRBJ2-7 and V is TRBV29-1, with D possibly matching TRBD2 (5 bases). CDR1 is SQVTM, CDR2 ANQGSEA, per germline. This CDR3 comprises 17 residues. Trimming pared 4 bases from V and 0 bases from J, leaving 22 bases between.

This clonotype was seen ten or more times. The genes are TRBV2 and TRBJ1-1; D is unresolved. The CDR3 totals 12 residues. The V gene lost 8 bases and the J gene lost 5 bases, with 12 bases spanning the gap. CDR1 is SNHLY, CDR2 FYNNEI, per germline. CDR3: CASLGTPTEAFF. The CDR3 DNA is TGTGCCAGCCTTGGCACGCCTACTGAAGCTTTCTTT.

This clonotype was counted many times. The chain couples TRBV20-1 to TRBJ2-3; the match to TRBD1 covers 9 bases. This CDR3 region has 15 residues. CDR1 and CDR2 (germline): DFQATT, SNEGSKA (reference sequence). Trimming removed 0 bases from V and 1 base from J; junction bases left unmatched: 2. For the CDR3, the DNA is TGCAGTGCTAGAGATCGACAGGGGGGCACAGATACGCAGTATTTT. Encoded protein: CSARDRQGGTDTQYF.

The chain links TRBV5-1 to TRBJ1-1; no definite D call. V was clipped by 9 bases and J by 5 bases, with 17 bases between them. The length of the CDR3 is 13 residues. CDR1 SGHRS and CDR2 YFSETQ come from the germline V gene. The CDR3 sequence is CANILEGSTEAFF. DNA of the CDR3: TGCGCCAACATTCTCGAGGGATCGACTGAAGCTTTCTTT.

This clonotype was recorded at least ten times. The chain carries TRBV12-3 or TRBV12-4 and TRBJ1-2; D is unresolved. The CDR3 has 13 residues. Trimming shortened V by 3 bases and J by 4 bases, and 9 bases separated the two germline ends. CDR3: CASSLRQSYGYTF. DNA of the CDR3: TGTGCCAGCAGTTTGCGGCAGTCCTATGGCTACACCTTC.

In this sample, this clonotype turned up many times. V is TRBV14 and J is TRBJ1-5; D remains unclear. From germline, CDR1 is SGHDN and CDR2 FVKESK. CDR3 length equals 13 residues. Trimming took off 2 bases at V and 2 bases at J, with 4 bases between the two ends. CDR3 amino acids: CASSQFGNQPQHF. In DNA form, the CDR3 reads TGTGCCAGCAGCCAATTCGGCAATCAGCCCCAGCATTTT.

In this sample, this clonotype turned up many times. The chain is built from TRBV24-1 and TRBJ2-1; 15 nucleotides align to TRBD2. V was pared by 4 bases and J by 4 bases, with 4 bases of the junction left unmatched. Looked up from germline, CDR1 is KGHDR and CDR2 is SFDVKD. The CDR3 is made up of 17 amino acids. The CDR3 protein is CATSETGTSGRYNEQFF. The CDR3 nucleotides read TGTGCCACCAGTGAGACCGGGACTAGCGGGAGGTACAATGAGCAGTTCTTC.

At least ten counts were recorded for this clonotype. The chain is built from TRBV20-1 and TRBJ2-7, with D perhaps TRBD2 (6 bases). Germline CDR1 reads DFQATT; CDR2 reads SNEGSKA (reference sequence). CDR3 length equals 15 residues. V was pared by 5 bases and J by 1 base, with 18 bases between. The CDR3 here is CSAYRAGEDSYEQYF. In nucleotides, the CDR3 is TGCAGTGCTTACAGAGCGGGTGAAGATTCCTACGAGCAGTACTTC.

This clonotype was counted at least ten times. The J gene is TRBJ2-1, the V gene TRBV11-2, with D perhaps TRBD2 (6 bases). The CDR3 consists of 13 residues. V gave up 1 base and J gave up 12 bases, with 13 bases separating them. Germline-derived CDR1 and CDR2 are SGHAT and FQNNGV. As DNA, the CDR3 is TGTGCCAGCAGCTTAGGGCGATGGGGAGGGCAGTTCTTC. This encodes CASSLGRWGGQFF.